This is a list of T cell receptor beta chains from one sample in a study of blood T cell repertoires in COVID-19. TCRdb's copy holds only in-frame clones and misses some; the assay was immunoSEQ multiplex PCR. The sample lists about 200,000 clones; over 80% were seen once. Sequenced input: peripheral blood. The receptors were gathered from a man aged 35-49 years with acute or convalescent COVID-19. CDR3s include the opening cysteine and the closing phenylalanine or tryptophan. Each record gives: clone size, D gene, V gene, J gene, CDR3 protein, CDR3 DNA. D genes are given only for firm matches. The size entry is marked missing in some rows and otherwise reads once, few, many or a size class.

abundance: -; d_gene: TRBD1; v_gene: TRBV7-9; j_gene: TRBJ2-7; CDR3aa: CASANRRAGGYYEQYF; CDR3nt: TGTGCCAGCGCCAACAGGAGGGCAGGGGGCTACTACGAGCAGTACTTC
abundance: once; d_gene: -; v_gene: TRBV14; j_gene: TRBJ1-3; CDR3aa: CASSQDGGPGNTIYF; CDR3nt: TGTGCCAGCAGCCAAGATGGTGGCCCTGGAAACACCATATATTTT
abundance: -; d_gene: -; v_gene: TRBV12-3/TRBV12-4; j_gene: TRBJ1-5; CDR3aa: CASSERGQPQHF; CDR3nt: TGTGCCAGCAGCGAGCGGGGTCAGCCCCAGCATTTT
abundance: few; d_gene: -; v_gene: TRBV3-1/TRBV3-2; j_gene: TRBJ1-6; CDR3aa: CASTVLNSPLHF; CDR3nt: TGTGCCAGCACAGTTCTTAATTCACCCCTCCACTTT
abundance: -; d_gene: -; v_gene: TRBV5-1; j_gene: TRBJ2-1; CDR3aa: CASSPQGGDLGVF; CDR3nt: TGCGCCAGCAGCCCCCAGGGTGGAGACCTTGGGGTCTTC
abundance: -; d_gene: -; v_gene: TRBV11-3; j_gene: TRBJ2-7; CDR3aa: CASSRREGYEQYF; CDR3nt: TGTGCCAGCAGCCGTCGGGAAGGATACGAGCAGTACTTC
abundance: -; d_gene: TRBD2; v_gene: TRBV9; j_gene: TRBJ2-1; CDR3aa: CASNLLAGGPRDEQFF; CDR3nt: TGTGCCAGCAACCTTCTAGCGGGAGGGCCGAGGGATGAGCAGTTCTTC
abundance: -; d_gene: -; v_gene: TRBV19; j_gene: TRBJ2-2; CDR3aa: CASSITVGTGELFF; CDR3nt: TGTGCCAGTAGTATAACAGTAGGCACCGGGGAGCTGTTTTTT
abundance: -; d_gene: -; v_gene: TRBV12-3/TRBV12-4; j_gene: TRBJ1-3; CDR3aa: CASSRGNTIYF; CDR3nt: TGTGCCAGCAGCCGGGGAAACACCATATATTTT
abundance: few; d_gene: TRBD2; v_gene: TRBV9; j_gene: TRBJ2-7; CDR3aa: CASSVRAGRVYEQYF; CDR3nt: TGTGCCAGCAGCGTAAGAGCGGGAAGGGTCTACGAGCAGTACTTC
abundance: few; d_gene: -; v_gene: TRBV5-1; j_gene: TRBJ2-3; CDR3aa: CASSTSGGTDTQYF; CDR3nt: TGCGCCAGCAGCACGAGCGGAGGGACAGATACGCAGTATTTT
abundance: -; d_gene: TRBD1; v_gene: TRBV7-6; j_gene: TRBJ1-4; CDR3aa: CASSLRTGTGDEKLFF; CDR3nt: TGTGCCAGCAGCCTCCGAACCGGGACAGGGGATGAAAAACTGTTTTTT
abundance: -; d_gene: -; v_gene: TRBV6-6; j_gene: TRBJ1-1; CDR3aa: CASSYSEDTEAFF; CDR3nt: TGTGCCAGCAGTTACTCGGAGGACACTGAAGCTTTCTTT
abundance: -; d_gene: -; v_gene: TRBV7-2; j_gene: TRBJ1-2; CDR3aa: CASSSLGGYTF; CDR3nt: TGTGCCAGCAGCTCACTCGGTGGCTACACCTTC
abundance: -; d_gene: -; v_gene: TRBV2; j_gene: TRBJ1-2; CDR3aa: CASREKKSGGYTF; CDR3nt: TGTGCCAGCAGGGAAAAAAAATCGGGGGGCTACACCTTC
abundance: -; d_gene: -; v_gene: TRBV2; j_gene: TRBJ1-5; CDR3aa: CASSQGYQPQHF; CDR3nt: TGTGCCAGCAGCCAGGGGTATCAGCCCCAGCATTTT
abundance: -; d_gene: TRBD1; v_gene: TRBV29-1; j_gene: TRBJ2-7; CDR3aa: CSVAPSTGTYEQYF; CDR3nt: TGCAGCGTCGCCCCCTCGACAGGGACCTACGAGCAGTACTTC
abundance: -; d_gene: -; v_gene: TRBV2; j_gene: TRBJ1-2; CDR3aa: CASSPGGINYGYTF; CDR3nt: TGTGCCAGCAGCCCGGGGGGCATCAACTATGGCTACACCTTC
abundance: -; d_gene: TRBD2; v_gene: TRBV6-4; j_gene: TRBJ2-1; CDR3aa: CASSDVGLAGHNEQFF; CDR3nt: TGTGCCAGCAGTGACGTAGGACTAGCGGGACACAATGAGCAGTTCTTC
abundance: -; d_gene: -; v_gene: TRBV11-2; j_gene: TRBJ1-1; CDR3aa: CASSLDRNTEAFF; CDR3nt: TGTGCCAGCAGCTTAGATAGGAACACTGAAGCTTTCTTT
abundance: -; d_gene: TRBD2; v_gene: TRBV9; j_gene: TRBJ2-2; CDR3aa: CASSVGSSGMNTGELFF; CDR3nt: TGTGCCAGCAGCGTAGGGTCTAGCGGGATGAACACCGGGGAGCTGTTTTTT
abundance: few; d_gene: TRBD2; v_gene: TRBV5-1; j_gene: TRBJ2-7; CDR3aa: CASSWNPRLAGNNEQYF; CDR3nt: TGCGCCAGCAGCTGGAACCCAAGACTAGCGGGAAATAACGAGCAGTACTTC
abundance: -; d_gene: TRBD1; v_gene: TRBV28; j_gene: TRBJ1-2; CDR3aa: CASSLLLGTGGGYTF; CDR3nt: TGTGCCAGCAGTTTACTACTCGGGACAGGCGGGGGCTACACCTTC
abundance: -; d_gene: TRBD2; v_gene: TRBV19; j_gene: TRBJ2-2; CDR3aa: CATSPPGLVNTGELFF; CDR3nt: TGTGCCACCTCACCTCCGGGACTAGTTAACACCGGGGAGCTGTTTTTT
abundance: -; d_gene: TRBD1; v_gene: TRBV19; j_gene: TRBJ2-3; CDR3aa: CASSWDRGRGDTQYF; CDR3nt: TGTGCCAGTAGTTGGGACAGGGGGCGGGGAGATACGCAGTATTTT
abundance: few; d_gene: -; v_gene: TRBV4-2; j_gene: TRBJ1-3; CDR3aa: CASSQEVARSGNTIYF; CDR3nt: TGTGCCAGCAGCCAAGAAGTGGCCCGCTCTGGAAACACCATATATTTT
abundance: -; d_gene: TRBD2; v_gene: TRBV15; j_gene: TRBJ2-7; CDR3aa: CATSAGLAVSYEQYF; CDR3nt: TGTGCCACCAGCGCCGGACTAGCGGTCTCCTACGAGCAGTACTTC
abundance: -; d_gene: TRBD1; v_gene: TRBV6-6; j_gene: TRBJ2-7; CDR3aa: CASSYRTGANEQYF; CDR3nt: TGTGCCAGCAGTTACAGGACAGGGGCCAACGAGCAGTACTTC
abundance: -; d_gene: -; v_gene: TRBV21-1; j_gene: TRBJ1-1; CDR3aa: CASSKERRGPDTEAFF; CDR3nt: TGTGCCAGCAGCAAAGAGCGGAGGGGGCCTGACACTGAAGCTTTCTTT
abundance: -; d_gene: -; v_gene: TRBV30; j_gene: TRBJ1-1; CDR3aa: CAWSEGGMTEAFF; CDR3nt: TGTGCCTGGAGCGAAGGAGGGATGACTGAAGCTTTCTTT
abundance: -; d_gene: -; v_gene: TRBV19; j_gene: TRBJ1-1; CDR3aa: CASSIWGGTEAFF; CDR3nt: TGTGCCAGTAGTATTTGGGGGGGAACTGAAGCTTTCTTT
abundance: few; d_gene: TRBD1; v_gene: TRBV5-4; j_gene: TRBJ2-1; CDR3aa: CASSPRGTGAKNEQFF; CDR3nt: TGTGCCAGCAGCCCGCGGGGGACAGGGGCTAAAAATGAGCAGTTCTTC
abundance: -; d_gene: TRBD1; v_gene: TRBV6-4; j_gene: TRBJ1-6; CDR3aa: CASSIRDRRNSPLHF; CDR3nt: TGTGCCAGCAGTATCCGGGACAGACGTAATTCACCCCTCCACTTT
abundance: -; d_gene: -; v_gene: TRBV9; j_gene: TRBJ1-2; CDR3aa: CASTVAPSSNYGYTF; CDR3nt: TGTGCCAGCACCGTAGCCCCGAGTTCTAACTATGGCTACACCTTC
abundance: -; d_gene: -; v_gene: TRBV5-1; j_gene: TRBJ2-7; CDR3aa: CASSLGSSYEQYF; CDR3nt: TGCGCCAGCAGCTTGGGGAGCTCCTACGAGCAGTACTTC
abundance: -; d_gene: TRBD2; v_gene: TRBV12-3/TRBV12-4; j_gene: TRBJ2-5; CDR3aa: CASSSSGRETQYF; CDR3nt: TGTGCCAGCAGTTCGAGCGGGAGGGAGACCCAGTACTTC
abundance: few; d_gene: -; v_gene: TRBV27; j_gene: TRBJ1-1; CDR3aa: CASSLTGFLNTEAFF; CDR3nt: TGTGCCAGCAGTTTAACAGGTTTTCTTAACACTGAAGCTTTCTTT
abundance: -; d_gene: -; v_gene: TRBV5-4; j_gene: TRBJ1-4; CDR3aa: CASSLDIYEKLFF; CDR3nt: TGTGCCAGCAGCTTGGACATTTATGAAAAACTGTTTTTT
abundance: -; d_gene: -; v_gene: TRBV11-2; j_gene: TRBJ1-2; CDR3aa: CASSLDRTEGYGYTF; CDR3nt: TGTGCCAGCAGCTTGGATCGGACAGAAGGCTATGGCTACACCTTC